Presented here are 22 T cell receptor beta chains from one specimen sequenced in a study of healthy donors' naive CD4 and CD8 T cells. TCR libraries were built from 500 to 600 ng of total RNA by linear amplification. TCRdb redid the calling of the reads with MiXCR, one entry per CDR3 protein. The repertoire includes approximately 200,000 distinct CDR3 sequences, about 76% of them detected once, and roughly 2.3% sits in the top ten. Material: naive CD4+ and CD8+ T cells sorted from blood, pooled from several donors. The receptor set was obtained from a pool of human donors in good health; the sample pools cells from several healthy donors.

The chain recombines TRBV29-1 with TRBJ2-7; maybe TRBD2 (5 bases). Germline V gives CDR1 SQVTM, CDR2 ANQGSEA. This CDR3 is built from 13 residues. Trimming cost V 4 bases and J 6 bases, with 16 bases left between them. CDR3 loop: CSVGNSQDSEQYF. CDR3 nucleotides: TGCAGCGTTGGTAATAGTCAGGACTCCGAGCAGTACTTC.

The rearrangement uses TRBV29-1 and TRBJ1-2, with unresolved D. Trimming removed 3 bases from V and 5 bases from J, with 16 bases in between. The length of the CDR3 is 14 residues. The germline V gene has CDR1 SQVTM and CDR2 ANQGSEA. CDR3 DNA: TGCAGCGTTGATGGTGAAGGTGTAAGGTATGGCTACACCTTC. As protein: CSVDGEGVRYGYTF.

V is TRBV6-2 or TRBV6-3 and J is TRBJ1-1; D gene uncertain. The CDR3 has 13 amino acids. Germline V gene lookup returns CDR1 MNHEY and CDR2 SVGEGT. V shed 8 bases and J shed 0 bases, with 10 bases lying between them. DNA for the CDR3: TGTGCCAGCTACCAGGAGGTGAACACTGAAGCTTTCTTT. Its translation: CASYQEVNTEAFF.

This clonotype occurred once. The V call is TRBV20-1, the J call TRBJ1-5; 7 positions match TRBD1. With 2 bases clipped from V and 4 bases from J, the junction kept 5 bases outside the gene matches. This CDR3 is built from 14 residues. CDR1 is DFQATT and CDR2 is SNEGSKA in the germline V gene (reference sequence). In DNA form, the CDR3 reads TGCAGTGCTAGAATCCGGGACAGAAATCAGCCCCAGCATTTT. Protein: CSARIRDRNQPQHF.

This clonotype turned up a few times. The chain combines TRBV11-2 with TRBJ2-3, with 7 nucleotides matching TRBD1. From germline, CDR1 is SGHAT and CDR2 FQNNGV. This CDR3 comprises 18 residues. Trimming at V came to 2 bases and at J to 0 bases, leaving 11 bases not matched to a gene. This CDR3 is CASSLRGEDRTSTDTQYF. CDR3 in DNA: TGTGCCAGCAGCTTAAGAGGCGAGGACAGGACTAGCACAGATACGCAGTATTTT.

V usage is TRBV29-1 and J usage is TRBJ1-1, with D unresolved. Looked up from germline, CDR1 is SQVTM and CDR2 is ANQGSEA. The CDR3 is 10 residues long. The germline V and J ends were trimmed by 7 bases and 10 bases, with 13 bases remaining between them. CDR3 loop: CSADGPSAFF. CDR3 sequence (DNA): TGCAGCGCCGACGGCCCTTCAGCTTTCTTT.

The CDR3 spells CSGWDSSNYGYTF. The CDR3 DNA follows: TGCAGCGGGTGGGACAGCTCTAACTATGGCTACACCTTC. The chain uses TRBV29-1 and TRBJ1-2; 7 bases map to TRBD1. The V gene end was trimmed by 7 bases and the J gene end by 0 bases; junction bases not matched to a gene: 5. Germline V gene lookup returns CDR1 SQVTM and CDR2 ANQGSEA. This CDR3 contains 13 residues.

The rearrangement links TRBV24-1 to TRBJ2-2; TRBD1 might be the D (6 bases). CDR1 is KGHDR, CDR2 SFDVKD, per germline. The CDR3 contains 18 residues. V lost 3 bases and J lost 0, with 16 bases in between. Here the CDR3 reads CATSDPKTGPSNTGELFF. The CDR3, as DNA: TGTGCCACCAGTGATCCCAAGACAGGCCCATCGAACACCGGGGAGCTGTTTTTT.

V gene TRBV6-6 combines with J gene TRBJ2-7; D is unresolved. V was pared by 4 bases and J by 2 bases, with 9 bases between. CDR1 and CDR2 (germline): MNHNY, SVGAGI (reference sequence). The CDR3 is 13 amino acids. Here the CDR3 reads CASSFARAYEQYF. The CDR3 DNA follows: TGTGCCAGCAGTTTCGCCAGAGCCTACGAGCAGTACTTC.

The chain uses TRBV20-1 and TRBJ2-3; D is ambiguous. This CDR3 comprises 15 residues. The germline V gene has CDR1 DFQATT and CDR2 SNEGSKA (reference sequence). V gave up 2 bases and J gave up 1 base, with 13 bases separating them. CDR3 sequence: CSARNDAERTDTQYF. The CDR3 DNA sequence: TGCAGTGCTAGAAATGACGCGGAGCGCACAGATACGCAGTATTTT.

The chain uses TRBV6-4 and TRBJ2-1; no definite D call. V shed 0 bases and J shed 7 bases, with 1 base lying between them. The CDR3 sequence is 11 residues long. The V gene's germline CDR1 is MRHNA and CDR2 SNTAGT. For the CDR3, the DNA is TGTGCCAGCAGTGACTCGAATGAGCAGTTCTTC. It is translated as CASSDSNEQFF.

This clonotype was counted between two and nine times. The chain joins TRBV6-6 to TRBJ2-3; D may be TRBD2 (6 bases). The CDR3 is 14 residues long. The germline V and J ends were trimmed by 2 bases and 4 bases, with 10 bases remaining between them. Germline loops: CDR1 MNHNY, CDR2 SVGAGI (reference sequence). For the CDR3, the DNA is TGTGCCAGCAGTTACGGACTATCCCCAGATACGCAGTATTTT. It translates to CASSYGLSPDTQYF.

This chain joins TRBV28 and TRBJ2-7; the D gene could be TRBD1 or TRBD2 (7 bases each). V was cut by 7 bases and J by 2 bases, with 18 bases left in between. The CDR3 runs to 15 residues. The germline V gene has CDR1 MDHEN and CDR2 SYDVKM. In DNA, the CDR3 is TGTGCCAGCAACCGCCCAGCGGGACAGCCCTACGAGCAGTACTTC. Residues: CASNRPAGQPYEQYF.

The V gene is TRBV6-2 or TRBV6-3, the J gene TRBJ1-1; the D is unclear. The CDR3 covers 13 residues. V was cut by 2 bases and J by 0 bases, with 4 bases left in between. Germline CDR1 is MNHEY and CDR2 is SVGEGT. The CDR3 region has the DNA TGTGCCAGCAGTTACGTGGTGAACACTGAAGCTTTCTTT. Its protein is CASSYVVNTEAFF.

The chain uses TRBV27 and TRBJ1-1, with 7 positions matching TRBD1. The J segment lost 4 bases and the V segment lost 7 bases, leaving 15 bases of the junction unmatched. This CDR3 comprises 16 residues. Germline V gives CDR1 MNHEY, CDR2 SMNVEV (reference sequence). The CDR3 sequence: CASITGTVEGSTEAFF. CDR3 nucleotides: TGTGCCAGCATTACCGGGACAGTAGAAGGGAGCACTGAAGCTTTCTTT.

The CDR3 DNA sequence: TGTGCCAGTAGTATGGGGCAGAACTCCTACAATGAGCAGTTCTTC. Translation: CASSMGQNSYNEQFF. The rearrangement uses TRBV19 and TRBJ2-1; possibly TRBD1 for D (5 bases). Germline-derived CDR1 and CDR2 are LNHDA and SQIVND (reference sequence). The CDR3 loop spans 15 amino acids. The ends were cut back, 3 bases at V and 0 bases at J, with 9 bases in the middle.

The V and J genes are TRBV19 and TRBJ2-3; no firm D call. The CDR3 totals 15 residues. V gave up 1 base and J gave up 1 base, with 9 bases separating them. Per the germline V gene, CDR1 is LNHDA and CDR2 is SQIVND (reference sequence). The CDR3 sequence is CASSIVGGGTDTQYF. The CDR3 DNA follows: TGTGCCAGTAGTATAGTGGGCGGTGGCACAGATACGCAGTATTTT.

The CDR3 loop reads CSFRGNTEAFF. The DNA for the CDR3 is TGCAGCTTCCGGGGAAACACTGAAGCTTTCTTT. This rearrangement joins TRBV29-1 to TRBJ1-1, with D unresolved. The germline V and J ends were trimmed by 8 bases and 2 bases, with 9 bases remaining between them. The CDR3 consists of 11 residues. Germline CDR1 SQVTM, CDR2 ANQGSEA. The complete variable domain, with remaining parts taken from reference TRBV29-1 and TRBJ1-1, reads SAVISQKPSRDICQRGTSLTIQCQVDSQVTMMFWYRQQPGQSLTLIATANQGSEATYESGFVIDKFPISRPNLTFSTLTVSNMSPEDSSIYLCSFRGNTEAFFGQGTRLTVV.

This rearrangement joins TRBV27 to TRBJ1-1, with D maybe TRBD1 (5 bases). There are 14 residues in the CDR3. Germline V gives CDR1 MNHEY, CDR2 SMNVEV (reference sequence). The V end lost 7 bases, the J end lost 0 bases, and 12 bases lay between the germline ends. This CDR3 reads CASKRGHLNTEAFF. CDR3 DNA sequence: TGTGCCAGCAAACGCGGACACCTGAACACTGAAGCTTTCTTT.

The CDR3 protein is CASSTAGTVYNSPLHF. In DNA form, the CDR3 reads TGTGCCAGTAGCACGGCCGGGACAGTCTATAATTCACCCCTCCACTTT. V is TRBV19 and J is TRBJ1-6, with 7 bases lining up with TRBD1. Trimming took 6 bases from V and 3 from J; bases not matched to a gene: 8. From germline, CDR1 is LNHDA and CDR2 SQIVND (reference sequence). The CDR3 contains 16 residues.

The chain recombines TRBV4-3 with TRBJ2-7, with D hard to call. The V end was cut by 0 bases, the J end by 4 bases, with 13 bases between. Looked up from germline, CDR1 is LGHNA and CDR2 is YSLEER. This CDR3 comprises 15 residues. The CDR3 sequence is CASSQEAGVTYEQYF. For the CDR3, the DNA is TGCGCCAGCAGCCAAGAAGCAGGAGTTACTTACGAGCAGTACTTC.

V usage is TRBV29-1 and J usage is TRBJ2-5; D call uncertain. V dropped 7 bases and J dropped 3 bases, with 3 bases sitting between them. The CDR3 loop spans 9 amino acids. The germline gives CDR1 SQVTM, CDR2 ANQGSEA. This CDR3 reads CSAKETQYF. The CDR3 DNA is TGCAGCGCCAAAGAGACCCAGTACTTC. The variable domain in full, completed from reference TRBV29-1 and TRBJ2-5, reads SAVISQKPSRDICQRGTSLTIQCQVDSQVTMMFWYRQQPGQSLTLIATANQGSEATYESGFVIDKFPISRPNLTFSTLTVSNMSPEDSSIYLCSAKETQYFGPGTRLLVL.